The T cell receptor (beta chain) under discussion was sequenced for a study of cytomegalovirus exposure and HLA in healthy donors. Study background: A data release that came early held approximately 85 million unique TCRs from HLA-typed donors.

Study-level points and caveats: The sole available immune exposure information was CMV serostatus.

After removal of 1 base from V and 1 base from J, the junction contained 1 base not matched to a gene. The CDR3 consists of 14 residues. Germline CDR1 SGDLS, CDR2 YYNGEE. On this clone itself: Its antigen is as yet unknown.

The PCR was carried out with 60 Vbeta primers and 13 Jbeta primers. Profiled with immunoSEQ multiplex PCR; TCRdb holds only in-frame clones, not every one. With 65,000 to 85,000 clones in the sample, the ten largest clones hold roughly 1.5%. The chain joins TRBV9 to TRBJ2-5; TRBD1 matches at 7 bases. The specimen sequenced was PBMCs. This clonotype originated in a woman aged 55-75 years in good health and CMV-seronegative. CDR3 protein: CASSVWTGQETQYF. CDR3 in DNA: TGTGCCAGCAGCGTATGGACAGGCCAAGAGACCCAGTACTTC. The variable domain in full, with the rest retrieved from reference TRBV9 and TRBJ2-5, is DSGVTQTPKHLITATGQRVTLRCSPRSGDLSVYWYQQSLDQGLQFLIQYYNGEERAKGNILERFSAQQFPDLHSELNLSSLELGDSALYFCASSVWTGQETQYFGPGTRLLVL.